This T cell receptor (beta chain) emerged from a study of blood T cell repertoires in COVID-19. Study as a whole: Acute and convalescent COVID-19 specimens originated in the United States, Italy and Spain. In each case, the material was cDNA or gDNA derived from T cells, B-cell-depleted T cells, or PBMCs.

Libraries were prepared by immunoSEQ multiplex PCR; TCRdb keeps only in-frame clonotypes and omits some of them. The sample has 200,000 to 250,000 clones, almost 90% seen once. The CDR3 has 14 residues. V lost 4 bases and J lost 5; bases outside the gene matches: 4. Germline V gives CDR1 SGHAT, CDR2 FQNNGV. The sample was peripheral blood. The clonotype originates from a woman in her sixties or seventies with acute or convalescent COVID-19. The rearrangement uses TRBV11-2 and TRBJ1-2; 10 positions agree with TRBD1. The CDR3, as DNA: TGTGCCAGCAGCTATGGACAGGGGGTGTATGGCTACACCTTC. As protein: CASSYGQGVYGYTF.